The 32 T cell receptor beta chains below come from one sample, sequenced in a study of T cell responses to AZD1222 COVID-19 vaccine (dated by TCRdb to the early 2020s). Library generation was performed with the immunoSEQ multiplex PCR assay. TCRdb carries this immuneACCESS record with in-frame sequences only. Its versions omit some clonotypes, under half of them owing to an unresolved V gene in the studies checked, with the rest unexplained. Within this sample are about 150,000 clones, with around nine tenths of them counted one time only. The ten largest clones add up to approximately 5.3% of the sample. The time point label corresponds to: baseline before first vaccination. Material: peripheral blood, obtained on day 0 of AZD1222 vaccination. These receptor sequences come from an adult in good health.

The chain combines TRBV7-2 with TRBJ2-1, with 10 nucleotides matching TRBD1. Germline lookup yields CDR1 SGHTA and CDR2 FQGNSA. The CDR3 is made up of 17 amino acids. J lost 16 bases, V lost 1 base, and 19 bases had no gene match. The CDR3 region is CASSLGAGTGVFNPRFF. The CDR3 bases are TGTGCCAGCAGCTTAGGAGCCGGGACAGGGGTATTTAATCCCCGATTCTTC.

This rearrangement joins TRBV28 to TRBJ1-3, with unresolved D. With 2 bases removed from V and 5 bases from J, the gap between germline ends came to 4 bases. The CDR3 extends over 12 amino acids. Looked up from germline, CDR1 is MDHEN and CDR2 is SYDVKM. In nucleotides, the CDR3 is TGTGCCAGCAGTTTAAGGAGAAACACCATATATTTT. Encoded protein: CASSLRRNTIYF.

The chain recombines TRBV7-8 with TRBJ1-6, with TRBD1 as a possible D gene (5 bases). From germline, CDR1 is SGHVS and CDR2 FQNEAQ. The CDR3 loop spans 15 amino acids. The V end was cut by 1 base, the J end by 9 bases, with 13 bases between. This CDR3 reads CASSLGGSGGSPLHF. CDR3 nucleotides: TGTGCCAGCAGCTTAGGGGGCTCCGGCGGTTCACCCCTCCACTTT.

As DNA, the CDR3 is TGTGCCAGCTTCGATACGCGGCTAGCGGGAGCGGTTCCACGGGTAGATACGCAGTATTTT. This encodes CASFDTRLAGAVPRVDTQYF. The genes are TRBV2 and TRBJ2-3; 10 bases are shared with TRBD2. Trimming removed 8 bases from V and 5 bases from J; junction bases left unmatched: 25. Looked up from germline, CDR1 is SNHLY and CDR2 is FYNNEI. CDR3 length: 20 residues.

J is TRBJ2-1 and V is TRBV11-3, with unresolved D. The CDR3 length is 10 residues. Germline V gene lookup returns CDR1 SGHNT and CDR2 YENEEA. Trimming shortened V by 5 bases and J by 15 bases, and 11 bases separated the two germline ends. The CDR3 DNA sequence: TGTGCCAGCAGCGGCAGGATGCCGTTCTTC. This encodes CASSGRMPFF.

The chain is built from TRBV3-1 (or the pseudogene TRBV3-2) and TRBJ2-1; 8 bases line up with TRBD2. CDR3 length equals 18 residues. The ends lost 1 base at V and 1 base at J; junction bases unmatched: 9. Germline V gene data show CDR1 as LGHDT and CDR2 as YNNKEL (reference sequence). The CDR3: CASSQAFGRARSYNEQFF. CDR3 DNA sequence: TGTGCCAGCAGCCAAGCTTTCGGGAGGGCCCGGTCCTACAATGAGCAGTTCTTC.

The chain couples TRBV28 to TRBJ2-2; 8 nucleotides agree with TRBD1. Germline lookup yields CDR1 MDHEN and CDR2 SYDVKM. V dropped 4 bases and J dropped 4; count of bases not matched to a gene: 5. The CDR3 covers 15 residues. The CDR3 region has the DNA TGTGCCAGCAGTTCTCAGGGGGCAAGCACCGGGGAGCTGTTTTTT. This sequence encodes CASSSQGASTGELFF. Full variable domain (outside the CDR3, taken from reference TRBV28 and TRBJ2-2): DVKVTQSSRYLVKRTGEKVFLECVQDMDHENMFWYRQDPGLGLRLIYFSYDVKMKEKGDIPEGYSVSREKKERFSLILESASTNQTSMYLCASSSQGASTGELFFGEGSRLTVL.

The chain links TRBV5-4 to TRBJ2-7; D might be TRBD2 (5 bases). Per the germline V gene, CDR1 is SGHNT and CDR2 is YYREEE (reference sequence). This CDR3 spans 15 amino acids. The V end was cut by 1 base, the J end by 7 bases, with 18 bases between. The CDR3 coding sequence is TGTGCCAGCAGCTTGACGAGGGAGCTCTCGGGAGAGCAGTACTTC. Its protein product is CASSLTRELSGEQYF.

The chain carries TRBV7-9 and TRBJ2-7, with D uncertain. CDR3 length equals 13 residues. The germline V gene has CDR1 SEHNR and CDR2 FQNEAQ (reference sequence). V lost 3 bases, J lost 2 bases, and 8 bases lay in between. The CDR3 spells CASSLGSAYEQYF. The CDR3 region has the DNA TGTGCCAGCAGCTTGGGGTCCGCCTACGAGCAGTACTTC. Complete variable domain (other parts from reference TRBV7-9 and TRBJ2-7): DTGVSQNPRHKITKRGQNVTFRCDPISEHNRLYWYRQTLGQGPEFLTYFQNEAQLEKSRLLSDRFSAERPKGSFSTLEIQRTEQGDSAMYLCASSLGSAYEQYFGPGTRLTVT.

The rearrangement links TRBV7-9 to TRBJ2-7; 14 bases are shared with TRBD2. The V segment lost 8 bases and the J segment 5 bases; nucleotides outside the gene matches: 5. From germline, CDR1 is SEHNR and CDR2 FQNEAQ (reference sequence). The CDR3 covers 14 residues. CDR3 amino acids: CASSGTSGSNEQYF. DNA for the CDR3: TGTGCCAGCTCTGGGACTAGCGGGAGTAACGAGCAGTACTTC.

This clone was found once. This sequence joins TRBV28 and TRBJ2-1; 9 bases fit TRBD2. Trimming at V came to 4 bases and at J to 8 bases, leaving 15 bases not matched to a gene. Germline V gene sequence: CDR1 MDHEN, CDR2 SYDVKM. The CDR3 has 17 amino acids. The CDR3 region is CASSSGAIAGELDEQFF. The CDR3 region has the DNA TGTGCCAGCAGTTCCGGCGCGATAGCGGGAGAACTGGATGAGCAGTTCTTC.

The chain uses TRBV4-3 and TRBJ2-7; TRBD2 is a possible D gene (6 bases). CDR1 is LGHNA and CDR2 is YSLEER in the germline V gene. CDR3 length: 17 amino acids. Trimming pared 2 bases from V and 5 bases from J, leaving 22 bases between. The CDR3 is CASSQRLDGRNSHEQYF. The CDR3 bases are TGCGCCAGCAGCCAACGTTTGGACGGGAGAAACAGCCACGAGCAGTACTTC.

The V gene is TRBV4-2, the J gene TRBJ1-6, with 7 bases aligning to TRBD1. V lost 3 bases and J lost 9; bases outside the gene matches: 11. The germline CDR1 and CDR2 sequences are LGHNA and YNFKEQ. This CDR3 is built from 16 residues. The CDR3 region is CASSHAPGQNASPLHF. The CDR3 DNA sequence: TGTGCCAGCAGCCATGCACCGGGACAGAATGCTTCACCCCTCCACTTT.

The V call is TRBV10-3, the J call TRBJ2-7; 13 nucleotides agree with TRBD2. The germline V gene has CDR1 ENHRY and CDR2 SYGVKD. This CDR3 contains 15 residues. The V gene end was trimmed by 6 bases and the J gene end by 4 bases; junction bases not matched to a gene: 6. The chain's CDR3 is CAISRTSGSGYEQYF. CDR3 DNA: TGTGCCATCAGCCGGACTAGCGGGAGTGGTTACGAGCAGTACTTC.

The chain is built from TRBV7-8 and TRBJ2-7; D is perhaps TRBD1 or TRBD2 (7 bases each). V lost 5 bases, J lost 5 bases, and 22 bases lay in between. In germline, CDR1 is SGHVS, CDR2 FQNEAQ. The CDR3 covers 16 residues. CDR3 in amino acids: CASSPREAGGSHEQYF. Here the CDR3 DNA reads TGTGCCAGCAGCCCCCGGGAGGCAGGGGGTTCCCACGAGCAGTACTTC.

This sequence joins TRBV7-6 and TRBJ2-5, with TRBD2 identical over 13 bases. V lost 5 bases to trimming and J lost 4 bases; unmatched junction nucleotides: 10. The CDR3 extends over 17 amino acids. CDR1 and CDR2 (germline): SGHVS, FNYEAQ. The CDR3 is CASSRGLAGVEGETQYF. In nucleotides, the CDR3 is TGTGCCAGCAGCCGAGGACTAGCGGGAGTTGAAGGAGAGACCCAGTACTTC.

The CDR3 bases are TGTGCCACCAGCGGCAGAGGAACAGGGGGAGGGTCCTACAATGAGCAGTTCTTC. Residues: CATSGRGTGGGSYNEQFF. V and J are TRBV15 and TRBJ2-1, with D possibly being TRBD1 (8 bases). The CDR3 contains 18 residues. Germline assignment: CDR1 LNHNV and CDR2 YYDKDF (reference sequence). Deletions cut 5 bases from V and 1 base from J, with 21 bases between.

The J gene is TRBJ2-1, the V gene TRBV2; D ambiguous. This CDR3 is built from 13 residues. V lost 6 bases to trimming and J lost 5 bases, with 11 bases between them. Germline V gives CDR1 SNHLY, CDR2 FYNNEI. DNA of the CDR3: TGTGCCAGCAGGCTCGATGAGAACAATGAGCAGTTCTTC. As protein: CASRLDENNEQFF.

This chain connects TRBV6-1 to TRBJ1-1; 10 bases fit TRBD1. The germline CDR1 and CDR2 sequences are MNHNS and SASEGT. Trimming took 4 bases from V and 3 from J; bases not matched to a gene: 8. The CDR3 length is 16 residues. CDR3 in DNA: TGTGCCAGCAGTGGGGACAGGGGTAGTGAGGACACTGAAGCTTTCTTT. This encodes CASSGDRGSEDTEAFF.

V usage is TRBV28 and J usage is TRBJ2-1; a weak D match, TRBD2 (5 bases). Germline V gene data show CDR1 as MDHEN and CDR2 as SYDVKM. The V end was cut by 1 base, the J end by 8 bases, with 18 bases between. The CDR3 runs to 16 residues. CDR3 in DNA: TGTGCCAGCAGTTTATCTCCACTAGTGAGGGTACATGAGCAGTTCTTC. Encoded protein: CASSLSPLVRVHEQFF.

The chain recombines TRBV4-1 with TRBJ1-1, with 7 nucleotides matching TRBD1. Germline trimming cut 0 bases from V and 0 bases from J; bases unmatched to any gene: 13. Looked up from germline, CDR1 is MGHRA and CDR2 is YSYEKL. The CDR3 is 19 residues long. CDR3 residues: CASSQETIGGLLMNTEAFF. In DNA form, the CDR3 reads TGCGCCAGCAGCCAAGAAACCATAGGGGGCCTGCTCATGAACACTGAAGCTTTCTTT.

With regard to this clone: Distinct nucleotide sequences in the sample also encode this CDR3. The chain links TRBV4-1 to TRBJ2-3, with 7 bases matching TRBD2. The V segment lost 1 base and the J segment 1 base; nucleotides outside the gene matches: 2. The CDR3 extends over 15 amino acids. CDR1 and CDR2 (germline): MGHRA, YSYEKL. The CDR3 is CASSQGLAGTDTQYF. CDR3 bases: TGCGCCAGCAGCCAAGGTCTAGCGGGCACAGATACGCAGTATTTT.

The V call is TRBV28, the J call TRBJ2-4, with D possibly being TRBD1 (6 bases). The CDR3 is 15 residues long. The V end lost 3 bases, the J end lost 4 bases, and 13 bases lay between the germline ends. CDR1 is MDHEN and CDR2 is SYDVKM in the germline V gene. The chain's CDR3 is CASSLPQGRKNIQYF. The CDR3 DNA reads TGTGCCAGCAGTTTGCCCCAGGGGCGGAAAAACATTCAGTACTTC.

The V call is TRBV6-5, the J call TRBJ2-1; D not resolved. The V gene lost 0 bases and the J gene lost 7 bases, with 7 bases spanning the gap. This CDR3 has 13 amino acids. The germline V gene encodes CDR1 MNHEY and CDR2 SVGAGI. CDR3 in DNA: TGTGCCAGCAGTTACTCGGACCGAAATGAGCAGTTCTTC. Encoded protein: CASSYSDRNEQFF.

This CDR3 is CASSFGTADYEQYF. The CDR3 DNA is TGTGCCAGCAGCTTCGGGACCGCAGACTACGAGCAGTACTTC. The chain is built from TRBV5-6 and TRBJ2-7; D is perhaps TRBD1 or TRBD2 (5 bases each). The CDR3 runs 14 residues. V was shortened by 2 bases and J by 3 bases, with 12 bases between the two germline ends. Per the germline V gene, CDR1 is SGHDT and CDR2 is YYEEEE.

V usage is TRBV5-5 and J usage is TRBJ1-6; D is perhaps TRBD1 (5 bases). This CDR3 comprises 16 residues. Per the germline V gene, CDR1 is SGHKS and CDR2 is YYEKEE (reference sequence). Trimming removed 0 bases at V and 4 bases at J, with 11 bases between. The chain's CDR3 is CASSLAVGTYNSPLHF. CDR3 bases: TGTGCCAGCAGCTTGGCGGTGGGGACTTATAATTCACCCCTCCACTTT.

This clone appeared a single time. The chain employs TRBV13 and TRBJ2-6; 9 bases align to TRBD1. Losses at the gene ends were 4 bases for V and 0 bases for J; bases not matched to a gene: 10. Germline V CDR1 and CDR2: PRHDT, FYEKMQ (reference sequence). This CDR3 has 19 residues. As DNA, the CDR3 is TGTGCCAGCAGCTCCCAGCGGGACAGGGCACCCTCTGGGGCCAACGTCCTGACTTTC. This encodes CASSSQRDRAPSGANVLTF.

This clone showed up just a few times. The chain uses TRBV7-2 and TRBJ2-7; a weak D match, TRBD2 (5 bases). V dropped 2 bases and J dropped 0 bases, with 8 bases sitting between them. The CDR3 spans 14 residues. Germline CDR1 is SGHTA and CDR2 is FQGNSA. The CDR3 sequence: CASSLQRSSYEQYF. CDR3 nucleotides: TGTGCCAGCAGCTTACAGCGGAGCTCCTACGAGCAGTACTTC.

The CDR3 DNA sequence: TGCGCCAGCAGAGATCCCGTAGGTGAGCAGTTCTTC. This gives the protein CASRDPVGEQFF. The chain links TRBV10-2 to TRBJ2-1; no clear D. Germline values: CDR1 WSHSY, CDR2 SAAADI. CDR3 length equals 12 residues. Between the trimmed V and J ends, which lost 6 bases and 9 bases, there was a span of 12 bases.

In the case of this clone: The junction does not match germline at one end; this may be a read error. The rearrangement links TRBV7-2 to TRBJ2-1, with 7 bases aligning to TRBD1. Germline CDR1 SGHTA, CDR2 FQGNSA. The CDR3 extends over 12 amino acids. The CDR3 sequence: CASSLAGGEQFF. As DNA, the CDR3 is TGTGCCAGCAGCCTAGCAGGGGGTGAGCAGTTCTTC.

This chain uses TRBV4-2 with TRBJ2-2; D might be TRBD1 (5 bases). The length of the CDR3 is 16 residues. Germline CDR1 is LGHNA and CDR2 is YNFKEQ. Between the trimmed V and J ends, which lost 0 bases and 4 bases, there was a span of 12 bases. DNA for the CDR3: TGTGCCAGCAGCCAAGAGGCAGGGCCTTCCACCGGGGAGCTGTTTTTT. Its protein product is CASSQEAGPSTGELFF.

This clone was seen just once. CDR3 protein: CASSQAWAKSSGRTTSYNEQFF. The CDR3 DNA follows: TGCGCCAGCAGCCAAGCCTGGGCTAAATCTAGCGGGAGGACCACCTCCTACAATGAGCAGTTCTTC. This chain connects TRBV4-3 to TRBJ2-1; TRBD2 agrees at 11 bases. The CDR3 is made up of 22 amino acids. J was trimmed by 0 bases and V by 1 base; bases with no gene match: 17. Germline loops: CDR1 LGHNA, CDR2 YSLEER.